This TCR beta chain comes out of a study of siplizumab effects on memory and regulatory T cells. Germline CDR1 SGHRS, CDR2 YFSETQ. The CDR3 loop spans 16 amino acids. V gave up 4 bases and J gave up 4 bases, with 20 bases separating them. Comment on this clone: Antigen unknown.

General study points: Assignment of a naive or memory phenotype failed for roughly 75-96% of the proliferating CD4+ or CD8+ clones.

The table came from immunoSEQ multiplex PCR; TCRdb's copy has only in-frame clones and leaves some out. The data show more than 85,000 clones, 92% seen once. The genes are TRBV5-1 and TRBJ2-5; D is ambiguous. Input material: Tregs sorted from blood. The origin of this receptor is a human donor in good health. The CDR3 loop reads CASSDPDGRLLETQYF. For the CDR3, the DNA is TGCGCCAGCAGCGATCCCGATGGGCGATTATTAGAGACCCAGTACTTC.